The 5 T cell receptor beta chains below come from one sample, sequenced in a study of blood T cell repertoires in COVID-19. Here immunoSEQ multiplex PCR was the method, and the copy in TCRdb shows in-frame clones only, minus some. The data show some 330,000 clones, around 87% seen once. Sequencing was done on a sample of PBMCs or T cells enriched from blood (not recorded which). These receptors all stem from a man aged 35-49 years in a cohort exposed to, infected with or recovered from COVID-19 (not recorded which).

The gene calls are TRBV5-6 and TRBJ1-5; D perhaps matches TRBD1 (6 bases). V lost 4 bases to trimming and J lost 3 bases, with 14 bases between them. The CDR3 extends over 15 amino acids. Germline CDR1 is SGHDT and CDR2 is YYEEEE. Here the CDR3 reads CASSKLDRYNQPQHF. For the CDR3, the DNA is TGTGCCAGCAGCAAGCTTGACAGGTACAATCAGCCCCAGCATTTT.

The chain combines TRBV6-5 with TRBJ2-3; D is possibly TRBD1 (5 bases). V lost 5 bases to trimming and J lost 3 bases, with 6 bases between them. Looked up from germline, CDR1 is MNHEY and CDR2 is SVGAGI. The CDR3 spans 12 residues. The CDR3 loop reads CASSQGTDTQYF. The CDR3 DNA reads TGTGCCAGCAGTCAGGGAACAGATACGCAGTATTTT.

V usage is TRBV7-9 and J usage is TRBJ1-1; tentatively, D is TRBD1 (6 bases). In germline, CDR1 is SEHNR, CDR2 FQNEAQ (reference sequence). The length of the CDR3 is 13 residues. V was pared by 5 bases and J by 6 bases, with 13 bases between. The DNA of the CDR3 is TGTGCCAGCAGCCAACAGGGTAGGCCTGAAGCTTTCTTT. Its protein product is CASSQQGRPEAFF.

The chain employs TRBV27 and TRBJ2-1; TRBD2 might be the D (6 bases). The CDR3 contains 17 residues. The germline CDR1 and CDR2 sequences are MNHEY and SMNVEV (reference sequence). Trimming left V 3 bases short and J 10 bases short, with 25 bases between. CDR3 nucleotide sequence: TGTGCCAGCAGTTTGTGGGCGGGATCGGCGCCAGGCAACGAGCAGTTCTTC. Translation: CASSLWAGSAPGNEQFF.

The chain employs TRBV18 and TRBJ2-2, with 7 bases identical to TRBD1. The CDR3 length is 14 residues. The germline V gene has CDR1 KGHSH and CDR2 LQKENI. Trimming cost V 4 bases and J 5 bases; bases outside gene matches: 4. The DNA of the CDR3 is TGTGCCAGCTCACAACAGGGGAATACCGGGGAGCTGTTTTTT. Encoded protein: CASSQQGNTGELFF. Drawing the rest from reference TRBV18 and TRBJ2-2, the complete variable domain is NAGVMQNPRHLVRRRGQEARLRCSPMKGHSHVYWYRQLPEEGLKFMVYLQKENIIDESGMPKERFSAEFPKEGPSILRIQQVVRGDSAAYFCASSQQGNTGELFFGEGSRLTVL.